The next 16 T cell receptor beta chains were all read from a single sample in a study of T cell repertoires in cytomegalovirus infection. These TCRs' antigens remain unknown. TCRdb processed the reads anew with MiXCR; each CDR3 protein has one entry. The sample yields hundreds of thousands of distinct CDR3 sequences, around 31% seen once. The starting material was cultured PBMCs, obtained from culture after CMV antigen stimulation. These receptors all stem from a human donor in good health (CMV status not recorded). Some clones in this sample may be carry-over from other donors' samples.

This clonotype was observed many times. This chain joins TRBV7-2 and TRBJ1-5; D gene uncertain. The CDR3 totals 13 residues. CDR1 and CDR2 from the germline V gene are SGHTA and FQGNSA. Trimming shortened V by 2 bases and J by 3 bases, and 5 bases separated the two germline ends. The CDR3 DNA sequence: TGTGCCAGCAGCTTAACATACAATCAGCCCCAGCATTTT. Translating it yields CASSLTYNQPQHF.

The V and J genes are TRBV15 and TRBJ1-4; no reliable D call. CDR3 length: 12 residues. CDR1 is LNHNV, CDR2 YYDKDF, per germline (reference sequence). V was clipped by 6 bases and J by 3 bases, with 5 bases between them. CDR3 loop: CATSRPNEKLFF. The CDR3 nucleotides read TGTGCCACCAGTCGACCTAATGAAAAACTGTTTTTT.

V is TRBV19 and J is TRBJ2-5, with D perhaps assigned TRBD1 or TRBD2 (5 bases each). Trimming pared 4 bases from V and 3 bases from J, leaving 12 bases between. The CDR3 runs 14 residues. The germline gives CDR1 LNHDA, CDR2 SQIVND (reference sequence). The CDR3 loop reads CASSTHGTKETQYF. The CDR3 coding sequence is TGTGCCAGTAGTACCCACGGGACGAAAGAGACCCAGTACTTC.

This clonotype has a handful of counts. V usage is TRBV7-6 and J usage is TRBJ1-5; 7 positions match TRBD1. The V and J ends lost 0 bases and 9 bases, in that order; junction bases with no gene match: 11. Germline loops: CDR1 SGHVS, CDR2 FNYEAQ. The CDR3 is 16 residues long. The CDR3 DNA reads TGTGCCAGCAGCTTAGCTGGACAGGTAAACGGTGGGCCCCAGCATTTT. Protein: CASSLAGQVNGGPQHF.

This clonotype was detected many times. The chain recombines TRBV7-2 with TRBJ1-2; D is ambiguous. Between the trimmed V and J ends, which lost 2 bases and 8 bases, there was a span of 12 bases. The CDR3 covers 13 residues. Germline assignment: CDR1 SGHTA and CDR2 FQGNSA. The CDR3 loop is CASSLRGSRGYTF. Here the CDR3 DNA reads TGTGCCAGCAGCTTAAGAGGGTCCCGCGGCTACACCTTC.

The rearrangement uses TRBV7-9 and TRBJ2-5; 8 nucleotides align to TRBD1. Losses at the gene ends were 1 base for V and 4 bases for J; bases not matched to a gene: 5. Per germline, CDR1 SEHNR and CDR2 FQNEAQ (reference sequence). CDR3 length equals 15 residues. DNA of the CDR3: TGTGCCAGCAGCTTAGTCCAGGGGGCTCCAGAGACCCAGTACTTC. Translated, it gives CASSLVQGAPETQYF. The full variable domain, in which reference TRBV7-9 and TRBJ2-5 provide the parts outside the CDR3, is DTGVSQNPRHKITKRGQNVTFRCDPISEHNRLYWYRQTLGQGPEFLTYFQNEAQLEKSRLLSDRFSAERPKGSFSTLEIQRTEQGDSAMYLCASSLVQGAPETQYFGPGTRLLVL.

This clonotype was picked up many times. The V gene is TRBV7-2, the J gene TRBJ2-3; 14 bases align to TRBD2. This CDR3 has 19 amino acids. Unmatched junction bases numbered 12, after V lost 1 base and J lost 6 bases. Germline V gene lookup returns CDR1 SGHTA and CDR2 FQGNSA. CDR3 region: CASSLVRTSGRPSYDTQYF. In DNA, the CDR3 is TGTGCCAGCAGCTTAGTAAGGACTAGCGGGAGGCCCTCATATGATACGCAGTATTTT.

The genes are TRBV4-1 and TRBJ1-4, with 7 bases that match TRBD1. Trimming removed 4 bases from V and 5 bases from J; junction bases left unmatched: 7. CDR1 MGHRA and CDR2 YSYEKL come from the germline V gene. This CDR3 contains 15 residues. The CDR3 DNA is TGCGCCAGCAGCCCCAGGGACAGCCGGAATGAAAAACTGTTTTTT. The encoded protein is CASSPRDSRNEKLFF.

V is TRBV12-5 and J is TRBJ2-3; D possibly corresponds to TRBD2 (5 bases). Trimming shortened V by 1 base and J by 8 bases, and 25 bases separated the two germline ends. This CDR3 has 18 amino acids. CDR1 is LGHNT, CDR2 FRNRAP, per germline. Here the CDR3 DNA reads TGTGCTAGTGGTTTGGAAATACAACTAGGGATGATTTCAAGTACGCAGTATTTT. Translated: CASGLEIQLGMISSTQYF.

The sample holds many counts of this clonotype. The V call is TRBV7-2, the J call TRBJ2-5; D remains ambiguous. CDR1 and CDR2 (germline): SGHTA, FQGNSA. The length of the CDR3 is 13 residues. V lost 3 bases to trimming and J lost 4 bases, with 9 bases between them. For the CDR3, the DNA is TGTGCCAGCAGCTTCGACGGACCAGAGACCCAGTACTTC. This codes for CASSFDGPETQYF.

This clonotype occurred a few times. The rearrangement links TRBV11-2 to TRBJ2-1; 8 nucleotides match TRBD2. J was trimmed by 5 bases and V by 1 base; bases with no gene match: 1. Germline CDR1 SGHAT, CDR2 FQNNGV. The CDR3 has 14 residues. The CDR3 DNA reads TGTGCCAGCAGCTTAGTAGCGGGACACAATGAGCAGTTCTTC. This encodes CASSLVAGHNEQFF.

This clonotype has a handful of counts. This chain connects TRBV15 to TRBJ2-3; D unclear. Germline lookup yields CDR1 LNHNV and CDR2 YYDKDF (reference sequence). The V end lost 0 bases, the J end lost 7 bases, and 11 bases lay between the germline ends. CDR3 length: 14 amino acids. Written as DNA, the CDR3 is TGTGCCACCAGCAGAGACCGCGGATACCATACGCAGTATTTT. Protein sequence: CATSRDRGYHTQYF. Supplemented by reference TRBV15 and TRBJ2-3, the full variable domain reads DAMVIQNPRYQVTQFGKPVTLSCSQTLNHNVMYWYQQKSSQAPKLLFHYYDKDFNNEADTPDNFQSRRPNTSFCFLDIRSPGLGDTAMYLCATSRDRGYHTQYFGPGTRLTVL.

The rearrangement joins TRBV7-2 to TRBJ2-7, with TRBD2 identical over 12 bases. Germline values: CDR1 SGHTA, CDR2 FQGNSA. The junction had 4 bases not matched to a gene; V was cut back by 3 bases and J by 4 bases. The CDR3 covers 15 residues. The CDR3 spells CASSFTTSGSYEQYF. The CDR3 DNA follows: TGTGCCAGCAGCTTCACGACTAGCGGGAGTTACGAGCAGTACTTC.

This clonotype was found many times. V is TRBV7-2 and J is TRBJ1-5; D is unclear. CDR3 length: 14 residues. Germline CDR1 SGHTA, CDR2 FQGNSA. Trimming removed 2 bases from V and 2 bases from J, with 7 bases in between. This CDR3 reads CASSLRTGNQPQHF. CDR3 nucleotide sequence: TGTGCCAGCAGCTTACGAACTGGCAATCAGCCCCAGCATTTT.

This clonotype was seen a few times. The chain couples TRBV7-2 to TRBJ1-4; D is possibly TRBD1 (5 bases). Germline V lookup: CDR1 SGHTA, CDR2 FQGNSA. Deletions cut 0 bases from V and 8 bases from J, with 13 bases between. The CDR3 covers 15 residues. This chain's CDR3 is CASSLAAGLGEKLFF. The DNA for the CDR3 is TGTGCCAGCAGCTTAGCTGCAGGGTTAGGGGAAAAACTGTTTTTT. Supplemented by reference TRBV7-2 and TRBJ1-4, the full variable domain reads GAGVSQSPSNKVTEKGKDVELRCDPISGHTALYWYRQSLGQGLEFLIYFQGNSAPDKSGLPSDRFSAERTGGSVSTLTIQRTQQEDSAVYLCASSLAAGLGEKLFFGSGTQLSVL.

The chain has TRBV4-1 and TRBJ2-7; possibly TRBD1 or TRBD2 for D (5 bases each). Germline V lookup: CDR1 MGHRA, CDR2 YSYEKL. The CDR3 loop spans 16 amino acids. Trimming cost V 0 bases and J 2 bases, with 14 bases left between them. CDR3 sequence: CASSQDQWDAAYEQYF. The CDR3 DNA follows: TGCGCCAGCAGCCAAGATCAGTGGGACGCCGCCTACGAGCAGTACTTC.